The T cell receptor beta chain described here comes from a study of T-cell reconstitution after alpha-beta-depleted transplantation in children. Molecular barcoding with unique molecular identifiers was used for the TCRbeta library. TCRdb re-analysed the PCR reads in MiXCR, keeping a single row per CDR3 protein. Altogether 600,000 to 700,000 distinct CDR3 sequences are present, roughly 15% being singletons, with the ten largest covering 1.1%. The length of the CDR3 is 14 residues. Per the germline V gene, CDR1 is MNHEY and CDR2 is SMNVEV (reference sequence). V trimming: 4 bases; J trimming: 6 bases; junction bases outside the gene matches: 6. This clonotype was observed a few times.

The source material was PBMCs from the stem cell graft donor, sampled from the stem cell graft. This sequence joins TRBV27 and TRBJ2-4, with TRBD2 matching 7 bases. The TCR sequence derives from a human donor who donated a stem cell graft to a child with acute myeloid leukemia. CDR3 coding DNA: TGTGCCAGCAGTTCGGGAGGCTCAGCAAACATTCAGTACTTC. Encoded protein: CASSSGGSANIQYF.